Listed here are 18 T cell receptor beta chains from one sample, sequenced in a study of blood T cell repertoires in COVID-19. Profiled with immunoSEQ multiplex PCR; TCRdb holds only in-frame clones, not every one. Altogether 50,000 to 55,000 clones are present, 89% being singletons, with the ten largest covering under 5%. The sample taken for sequencing was peripheral blood. These receptors all stem from a man in his sixties with active COVID-19.

This chain links TRBV5-1 with TRBJ2-5; D not certain. The length of the CDR3 is 14 residues. V gave up 2 bases and J gave up 0 bases, with 8 bases separating them. CDR1 SGHRS and CDR2 YFSETQ come from the germline V gene. Here the CDR3 DNA reads TGCGCCAGCAGCTTTCCAGGTAACCAAGAGACCCAGTACTTC. It specifies CASSFPGNQETQYF. Looking up the rest from reference TRBV5-1 and TRBJ2-5 gives the full variable domain: KAGVTQTPRYLIKTRGQQVTLSCSPISGHRSVSWYQQTPGQGLQFLFEYFSETQRNKGNFPGRFSGRQFSNSRSEMNVSTLELGDSALYLCASSFPGNQETQYFGPGTRLLVL.

The chain carries TRBV7-3 and TRBJ2-1, with 15 bases aligning to TRBD2. Germline assignment: CDR1 SGHTA and CDR2 FQGTGA. Unmatched junction bases numbered 5, after V lost 4 bases and J lost 7 bases. This CDR3 is built from 16 residues. The CDR3 DNA reads TGTGCCAGCAGCTCAAAAGGGACTAGCGGGAGGAATGAGCAGTTCTTC. Translated: CASSSKGTSGRNEQFF. The full variable domain, completed using reference TRBV7-3 and TRBJ2-1, is GAGVSQTPSNKVTEKGKYVELRCDPISGHTALYWYRQSLGQGPEFLIYFQGTGAADDSGLPNDRFFAVRPEGSVSTLKIQRTERGDSAVYLCASSSKGTSGRNEQFFGPGTRLTVL.

V usage is TRBV27 and J usage is TRBJ2-3, with 8 positions matching TRBD2. The V gene's germline CDR1 is MNHEY and CDR2 SMNVEV (reference sequence). The CDR3 sequence is 18 residues long. V lost 5 bases and J lost 1; bases outside the gene matches: 14. The CDR3: CASSDGLAGRGGTDTQYF. The CDR3 bases are TGTGCCAGCAGTGATGGGCTAGCGGGTAGGGGGGGCACAGATACGCAGTATTTT.

This clone was observed a single time. V is TRBV28 and J is TRBJ2-5, with D maybe TRBD1 (5 bases). The CDR3 spans 14 residues. CDR1 is MDHEN and CDR2 is SYDVKM in the germline V gene. The V gene lost 3 bases and the J gene lost 0 bases, with 8 bases spanning the gap. This CDR3 is CASSFRTYQETQYF. The CDR3 bases are TGTGCCAGCAGTTTCCGGACATACCAAGAGACCCAGTACTTC.

CDR3 protein: CASSLLLAGPYNEQFF. CDR3 in DNA: TGTGCCAGCAGCTTATTGCTAGCGGGGCCTTACAATGAGCAGTTCTTC. The chain has TRBV6-6 and TRBJ2-1; 9 bases match TRBD2. Looked up from germline, CDR1 is MNHNY and CDR2 is SVGAGI (reference sequence). The CDR3 is 16 amino acids. Trimming at V came to 6 bases and at J to 4 bases, leaving 10 bases not matched to a gene.

CDR3 nucleotide sequence: TGTGCCAGCAGTTCTCCCCAGCGAAATTCACCCCTCCACTTT. Translation gives CASSSPQRNSPLHF. The genes are TRBV28 and TRBJ1-6; D uncertain. Germline CDR1 reads MDHEN; CDR2 reads SYDVKM. This CDR3 region has 14 residues. Trimming removed 4 bases at V and 7 bases at J, with 11 bases between. Together with reference TRBV28 and TRBJ1-6, the CDR3 gives the full variable domain: DVKVTQSSRYLVKRTGEKVFLECVQDMDHENMFWYRQDPGLGLRLIYFSYDVKMKEKGDIPEGYSVSREKKERFSLILESASTNQTSMYLCASSSPQRNSPLHFGNGTRLTVT.

The chain couples TRBV5-3 to TRBJ2-5; 11 nucleotides line up with TRBD2. TRBV5-3 belongs to the ORF category, with a function that is uncertain. V trimming: 5 bases; J trimming: 2 bases; junction bases outside the gene matches: 11. This CDR3 is built from 17 residues. CDR3 coding DNA: TGTGCCAGAAGTCTACGGACTAGCGGGTTAATGCAAGAGACCCAGTACTTC. It encodes CARSLRTSGLMQETQYF.

The chain couples TRBV3-1 (or the pseudogene TRBV3-2) to TRBJ2-1, with TRBD2 matching 11 bases. V was pared by 5 bases and J by 5 bases, with 5 bases of the junction left unmatched. This CDR3 spans 15 amino acids. The germline V gene encodes CDR1 LGHDT and CDR2 YNNKEL (reference sequence). DNA for the CDR3: TGTGCCAGCAGCACCACTAGCGGGAGCCACAATGAGCAGTTCTTC. Amino acids: CASSTTSGSHNEQFF.

The chain recombines TRBV13 with TRBJ2-2; no clear D gene. Trimming removed 0 bases from V and 1 base from J, with 9 bases in between. CDR1 is PRHDT and CDR2 is FYEKMQ in the germline V gene (reference sequence). CDR3 length: 16 residues. The CDR3 region has the DNA TGTGCCAGCAGCTTAGGACGGGTGATGAACACCGGGGAGCTGTTTTTT. Protein: CASSLGRVMNTGELFF.

The V gene is TRBV28, the J gene TRBJ2-5, with 11 bases lining up with TRBD2. With 6 bases clipped from V and 4 bases from J, the junction kept 13 bases outside the gene matches. There are 17 residues in the CDR3. Germline V gives CDR1 MDHEN, CDR2 SYDVKM. In DNA, the CDR3 is TGTGCCAGCAGCCCGTGGCTAGCGGGAGGCATGGGAGAGACCCAGTACTTC. This sequence encodes CASSPWLAGGMGETQYF.

CDR3 region: CASSSGGVYEQYF. The CDR3 nucleotides read TGTGCCAGCAGTTCCGGGGGGGTCTACGAGCAGTACTTC. The V gene is TRBV28, the J gene TRBJ2-7; 8 bases are a match to TRBD2. V was pared by 4 bases and J by 3 bases, with 2 bases of the junction left unmatched. CDR1 is MDHEN and CDR2 is SYDVKM in the germline V gene. The CDR3 spans 13 residues.

Remarks on this clone: One end of the junction fails to match germline, which may point to a read error. The CDR3 is CASSLRETKNAF. The CDR3 region has the DNA TGTGCCAGCAGCCTCCGGGAGACAAAAAACGCCTTC. This chain joins TRBV28 and TRBJ1-2; D is uncertain. Germline assignment: CDR1 MDHEN and CDR2 SYDVKM. The CDR3 runs 12 residues.

J is TRBJ2-7 and V is TRBV29-1; 9 bases agree with TRBD2. V was pared by 4 bases and J by 5 bases, with 15 bases of the junction left unmatched. This CDR3 has 16 amino acids. Looked up from germline, CDR1 is SQVTM and CDR2 is ANQGSEA. The CDR3 loop is CSVGAGGGLGDHEQYF. Here the CDR3 DNA reads TGCAGCGTTGGAGCGGGAGGCGGCCTCGGGGACCACGAGCAGTACTTC.

V is TRBV10-3 and J is TRBJ2-7; D possibly corresponds to TRBD2 (6 bases). V lost 11 bases and J 2 bases, leaving 16 bases between the germline ends. The CDR3 sequence is 13 residues long. Germline CDR1 and CDR2: ENHRY and SYGVKD. The CDR3 coding sequence is TGTGCCCCCAGTGTCGGGGGAACCTACGAGCAGTACTTC. This gives the protein CAPSVGGTYEQYF.

The V and J genes are TRBV18 and TRBJ1-2; 11 nucleotides match TRBD1. CDR1 and CDR2 (germline): KGHSH, LQKENI. Losses at the gene ends were 5 bases for V and 4 bases for J; bases not matched to a gene: 6. The length of the CDR3 is 15 residues. The CDR3 spells CASSGDRGSFYGYTF. The CDR3 bases are TGTGCCAGCTCAGGGGACAGGGGGTCGTTCTATGGCTACACCTTC.

This clone was seen a single time. V usage is TRBV9 and J usage is TRBJ2-1; 14 bases line up with TRBD2. V lost 3 bases to trimming and J lost 9 bases; unmatched junction nucleotides: 8. The CDR3 runs to 16 residues. The germline V gene has CDR1 SGDLS and CDR2 YYNGEE. CDR3 nucleotide sequence: TGTGCCAGCAGCGGTCGAGGGACTAGCGGGAGTGGTGAGCAGTTCTTC. Translated: CASSGRGTSGSGEQFF.

The chain is built from TRBV7-9 and TRBJ2-1; D ambiguous. CDR3 length: 12 residues. V lost 7 bases and J lost 10, with 14 bases in between. Germline CDR1 and CDR2: SEHNR and FQNEAQ (reference sequence). The CDR3, as DNA: TGTGCCAGCACCTCAACCCTAGTGGAGCAGTTCTTC. Its protein is CASTSTLVEQFF.

V and J are TRBV5-6 and TRBJ1-2; 9 bases fit TRBD1. Germline V gene sequence: CDR1 SGHDT, CDR2 YYEEEE. J lost 5 bases, V lost 4 bases, and 9 bases had no gene match. The CDR3 length is 15 residues. This CDR3 reads CASSTWDRVFYGYTF. The CDR3 DNA reads as TGTGCCAGCAGCACCTGGGACAGGGTGTTTTATGGCTACACCTTC.